These 25 T cell receptor beta chains came from one sample sequenced in a study of identical twins. TCRdb re-called the 5' RACE reads through MiXCR, storing one row per CDR3 protein. Of 550,000 to 700,000 distinct CDR3 sequences listed, 9.5% to 10% were seen once; the top ten hold under 3.5%. These same data were also listed under a study on yellow fever vaccine responses in identical twins.

The material sequenced was PBMCs. The receptors originated from a woman aged 18-29 years in good health.

V usage is TRBV4-2 and J usage is TRBJ2-5, with 10 bases lining up with TRBD2. This CDR3 region has 15 residues. The V segment lost 1 base and the J segment 3 bases; nucleotides outside the gene matches: 2. CDR1 is LGHNA, CDR2 YNFKEQ, per germline. CDR3 nucleotide sequence: TGTGCCAGCAGCCAAGTCCTAGCGGGAGAAGAGACCCAGTACTTC. It specifies CASSQVLAGEETQYF.

The V gene is TRBV27, the J gene TRBJ2-7; no reliable D call. Trimming shortened V by 2 bases and J by 3 bases, and 8 bases separated the two germline ends. This CDR3 is 13 amino acids long. CDR1 is MNHEY and CDR2 is SMNVEV in the germline V gene (reference sequence). CDR3: CASSLRGNYEQYF. CDR3 bases: TGTGCCAGCAGTTTACGAGGAAACTACGAGCAGTACTTC.

This clonotype was detected a few times. The gene calls are TRBV12-3 or TRBV12-4 and TRBJ2-5, with 7 bases matching TRBD1. V trimming: 1 base; J trimming: 3 bases; junction bases outside the gene matches: 2. The CDR3 covers 14 residues. The CDR3 DNA is TGTGCCAGCAGTTTAGTGGGGACAGAAGAGACCCAGTACTTC. Amino acids: CASSLVGTEETQYF.

This clonotype was seen a few times. This chain joins TRBV20-1 and TRBJ2-1; 9 nucleotides agree with TRBD2. V trimming: 1 base; J trimming: 4 bases; junction bases outside the gene matches: 11. Germline loops: CDR1 DFQATT, CDR2 SNEGSKA (reference sequence). CDR3 length: 17 amino acids. The CDR3 coding sequence is TGCAGTGCTAGAGGTGAAGTCCTAGCGGGGAGGTACAATGAGCAGTTCTTC. Amino acids: CSARGEVLAGRYNEQFF.

This clonotype was seen a handful of times. The chain is built from TRBV20-1 and TRBJ2-7; maybe TRBD2 (6 bases). Trimming left V 3 bases short and J 2 bases short, with 14 bases between. CDR3 length: 14 amino acids. CDR1 DFQATT and CDR2 SNEGSKA come from the germline V gene (reference sequence). The CDR3 DNA is TGCAGTGCTAGTTCGGGGGAGGTCACCTACGAGCAGTACTTC. Protein: CSASSGEVTYEQYF.

This sequence joins TRBV2 and TRBJ2-3; D is ambiguous. Trimming pared 0 bases from V and 4 bases from J, leaving 5 bases between. This CDR3 is built from 13 residues. CDR1 SNHLY and CDR2 FYNNEI come from the germline V gene. CDR3 bases: TGTGCCAGCAGTGAAGCGTCTCCAGATACGCAGTATTTT. Translated: CASSEASPDTQYF.

In its sample, this clonotype was seen a few times. This chain connects TRBV6-1 to TRBJ2-1, with unresolved D. Germline V gene data show CDR1 as MNHNS and CDR2 as SASEGT. CDR3 length: 13 amino acids. V was clipped by 7 bases and J by 6 bases, with 13 bases between them. The CDR3, as DNA: TGTGCCAGCAAGCCAGCGAATGGCAATGAGCAGTTCTTC. This translates into CASKPANGNEQFF.

This clonotype was picked up a small number of times. In DNA, the CDR3 is TGCAGTCCGGACAGGGGCAATTCACCCCTCCACTTT. Residues: CSPDRGNSPLHF. The chain couples TRBV20-1 to TRBJ1-6; TRBD1 agrees at 9 bases. The V gene's germline CDR1 is DFQATT and CDR2 SNEGSKA (reference sequence). The CDR3 has 12 residues. J lost 7 bases, V lost 8 bases, and 3 bases had no gene match.

This clonotype has a handful of counts. The chain uses TRBV6-2 or TRBV6-3 and TRBJ2-5; possible D gene TRBD2, 7 bases. V was cut by 0 bases and J by 3 bases, with 17 bases left in between. The CDR3 contains 17 residues. Germline V gene lookup returns CDR1 MNHEY and CDR2 SVGEGT. CDR3 nucleotide sequence: TGTGCCAGCAGTTACTCGCGGGGGCGACGGATAGAAGAGACCCAGTACTTC. Translating it yields CASSYSRGRRIEETQYF.

A word on this clonotype: It may be a read error: a sequence one base away is much more abundant. The chain recombines TRBV7-2 with TRBJ2-7; TRBD2 matches at 8 bases. CDR1 is SGHTA and CDR2 is FQGNSA in the germline V gene. CDR3 length: 16 residues. The CDR3 protein is CASSIAHLAGDYEQYF. The DNA of the CDR3 is TGTGCCAGCAGCATAGCGCACCTAGCGGGTGACTACGAGCAGTACTTC.

The chain carries TRBV4-2 and TRBJ2-7; 7 nucleotides line up with TRBD1. Per the germline V gene, CDR1 is LGHNA and CDR2 is YNFKEQ. J gave up 1 base and V 0 bases, and 18 bases lay outside the gene matches. This CDR3 is built from 20 residues. The DNA of the CDR3 is TGTGCCAGCAGCCAAGACCCCCGACTCGGAGACAGGGCAGGTTCCTACGAGCAGTACTTC. Residues: CASSQDPRLGDRAGSYEQYF.

The chain employs TRBV12-5 and TRBJ2-7; TRBD1 aligns across 11 bases. The length of the CDR3 is 15 residues. From germline, CDR1 is LGHNT and CDR2 FRNRAP. V trimming: 5 bases; J trimming: 3 bases; junction bases outside the gene matches: 6. CDR3 sequence reads: CASGPGTGGGYEQYF. The CDR3 region has the DNA TGTGCTAGTGGTCCGGGGACAGGGGGAGGCTACGAGCAGTACTTC.

This clonotype was detected ten times or more. V and J are TRBV6-1 and TRBJ2-2; 7 bases match TRBD2. Germline CDR1 and CDR2: MNHNS and SASEGT. J was trimmed by 9 bases and V by 6 bases; bases with no gene match: 16. The CDR3 extends over 16 amino acids. Written as DNA, the CDR3 is TGTGCCAGCAGGCCCGGGGGGTCGATAGGATCGAGGGAGCTGTTTTTT. Translated: CASRPGGSIGSRELFF.

This chain links TRBV2 with TRBJ2-3; either TRBD1 or TRBD2 may supply D (5 bases each). CDR1 is SNHLY, CDR2 FYNNEI, per germline. This CDR3 contains 15 residues. V was clipped by 5 bases and J by 4 bases, with 16 bases between them. The CDR3 region has the DNA TGTGCCAGCAGTCTTAGGGGAGTAAGGCCAGATACGCAGTATTTT. Translation: CASSLRGVRPDTQYF. Full variable domain (missing parts from reference TRBV2 and TRBJ2-3): EPEVTQTPSHQVTQMGQEVILRCVPISNHLYFYWYRQILGQKVEFLVSFYNNEISEKSEIFDDQFSVERPDGSNFTLKIRSTKLEDSAMYFCASSLRGVRPDTQYFGPGTRLTVL.

The chain joins TRBV11-2 to TRBJ1-1; no firm D call. CDR1 is SGHAT, CDR2 FQNNGV, per germline. Trimming left V 0 bases short and J 7 bases short, with 6 bases between. This CDR3 region has 12 residues. CDR3 residues: CASSLDHSEAFF. The CDR3 coding sequence is TGTGCCAGCAGCTTAGATCATAGTGAAGCTTTCTTT.

This clonotype appeared many times. The chain employs TRBV12-3 or TRBV12-4 and TRBJ2-1; 11 bases align to TRBD2. The J segment lost 13 bases and the V segment lost 6 bases, leaving 14 bases of the junction unmatched. The CDR3 length is 15 residues. For the CDR3, the DNA is TGTGCCAGCAGGGACGCCGGGACTAGCGGTAGTAGACAGTTCTTC. As protein: CASRDAGTSGSRQFF.

Comments on this clonotype: A far more abundant clone sits one base away, making this likely a read error. The chain is built from TRBV7-6 and TRBJ2-3, with D possibly being TRBD1 (6 bases). V shed 2 bases and J shed 2 bases, with 8 bases lying between them. From germline, CDR1 is SGHVS and CDR2 FNYEAQ. This CDR3 contains 14 residues. CDR3: CASSLWGPTDTQYF. DNA for the CDR3: TGTGCCAGCAGCTTATGGGGGCCCACAGATACGCAGTATTTT.

The chain joins TRBV5-6 to TRBJ2-7; D is possibly TRBD1 or TRBD2 (5 bases each). Trimming pared 3 bases from V and 3 bases from J, leaving 13 bases between. Germline CDR1 and CDR2: SGHDT and YYEEEE. The CDR3 covers 14 residues. This CDR3 is CASSWGSSSYEQYF. CDR3 DNA sequence: TGTGCCAGCAGCTGGGGCTCTAGCAGCTACGAGCAGTACTTC.

The rearrangement joins TRBV5-1 to TRBJ2-5; no definite D call. With 1 base removed from V and 5 bases from J, the gap between germline ends came to 9 bases. The germline CDR1 and CDR2 sequences are SGHRS and YFSETQ. The CDR3 contains 13 residues. The CDR3 protein is CASSLYTAETQYF. The CDR3 bases are TGCGCCAGCAGCTTGTATACTGCGGAGACCCAGTACTTC.

The gene calls are TRBV5-1 and TRBJ2-7, with TRBD1 identical over 7 bases. CDR1 is SGHRS, CDR2 YFSETQ, per germline. The CDR3 runs 15 residues. Trimming removed 0 bases from V and 3 bases from J; junction bases left unmatched: 6. The DNA of the CDR3 is TGCGCCAGCAGCTTGGTCCGACAGGGATACTACGAGCAGTACTTC. It yields the protein CASSLVRQGYYEQYF.

This clonotype showed up many times. V is TRBV5-1 and J is TRBJ2-3; 13 nucleotides align to TRBD2. Germline V gene sequence: CDR1 SGHRS, CDR2 YFSETQ. V dropped 0 bases and J dropped 5; count of bases not matched to a gene: 0. CDR3 length equals 15 residues. The CDR3 DNA follows: TGCGCCAGCAGCTTGGGGACTAGCGGGAGAGATACGCAGTATTTT. Amino acids: CASSLGTSGRDTQYF.

There are a few counts of this clonotype. V and J are TRBV6-2 or TRBV6-3 and TRBJ2-7, with 12 nucleotides matching TRBD2. The CDR3 runs 19 residues. With V trimmed by 3 bases and J by 3 bases, 15 bases remained unmatched. CDR1 is MNHEY and CDR2 is SVGEGT in the germline V gene. The DNA for the CDR3 is TGTGCCAGCAGTTATAGGCTAGCGGGAGGGCCGGGCGAAGTCTACGAGCAGTACTTC. Encoded protein: CASSYRLAGGPGEVYEQYF.

The table lists this clonotype with a few counts. The rearrangement links TRBV14 to TRBJ2-5; tentatively, D is TRBD1 or TRBD2 (5 bases each). Looked up from germline, CDR1 is SGHDN and CDR2 is FVKESK. The V end lost 2 bases, the J end lost 5 bases, and 18 bases lay between the germline ends. The CDR3 has 16 amino acids. The DNA for the CDR3 is TGTGCCAGCAGCCAATTGTTCGGTGGCGAGGGGGAGACCCAGTACTTC. Its translation is CASSQLFGGEGETQYF.

The rearrangement uses TRBV20-1 and TRBJ1-6; 9 bases align to TRBD1. Germline CDR1 DFQATT, CDR2 SNEGSKA (reference sequence). The CDR3 loop spans 13 amino acids. The ends lost 3 bases at V and 7 bases at J; junction bases unmatched: 1. The CDR3 reads CSARGQGNSPLHF. The CDR3 DNA reads TGCAGTGCTAGGGGACAGGGAAATTCACCCCTCCACTTT.

The chain is built from TRBV28 and TRBJ1-2; TRBD1 agrees at 8 bases. The V gene end was trimmed by 7 bases and the J gene end by 4 bases; junction bases not matched to a gene: 11. CDR1 and CDR2 from the germline V gene are MDHEN and SYDVKM. This CDR3 is built from 15 residues. The chain's CDR3 is CASKENRGYSYGYTF. The CDR3 DNA is TGTGCCAGCAAGGAAAACAGGGGGTATAGCTATGGCTACACCTTC.